This paragraph reports one T cell receptor (beta chain). As yet, its antigen is unknown. A junction boundary mismatches the germline segment, possibly from a read error. As defined, naive CD8 cells were CD45RO-negative and positively selected for CCR7, with terminally differentiated effector memory CD45RA+ cells excluded. Among the donors, all were Caucasian adults who lived in Nashville, Tennessee. The genomic DNA of each subset was split evenly across several immunoSEQ plates. The repertoire was sequenced with immunoSEQ multiplex PCR; TCRdb's copy has only in-frame clones and lacks some. There are hundreds of thousands of clones in the sample; approximately 95% occur only once, and about 0.11% lies in the top ten. This sample is drawn from a study of shared clonotypes between healthy human individuals. Study-level findings and limits: Sequencing depth was expected to influence donor clonotype sharing.

Germline V gives CDR1 SGHNT, CDR2 YYREEE (reference sequence). This CDR3 is 16 amino acids long. V is TRBV5-4 and J is TRBJ1-1, with 12 bases aligning to TRBD1. What was sequenced was naive CD8+ T cells sorted from blood. This clonotype originated in a young woman in good health. The CDR3 nucleotides read TGTGCCAGCAGGTTGGGGGACAGGGGGCGATACACTGAAGCTTTCTTT. This translates into CASRLGDRGRYTEAFF. Together with reference TRBV5-4 and TRBJ1-1, the CDR3 gives the full variable domain: ETGVTQSPTHLIKTRGQQVTLRCSSQSGHNTVSWYQQALGQGPQFIFQYYREEENGRGNFPPRFSGLQFPNYSSELNVNALELDDSALYLCASRLGDRGRYTEAFFGQGTRLTVV.